Each of the 6 T cell receptor beta chains below was sequenced from the same sample in a study of cytomegalovirus exposure and HLA in healthy donors (dated by TCRdb to about 2017). Receptor amplification or capture employed the immunoSEQ multiplex PCR assay. For the multiplex PCR, a mixture combining 60 forward primers for TCR Vbeta segments and 13 reverse primers for TCR Jbeta segments was used. In its TCRdb copy, this immuneACCESS table keeps in-frame sequences only and misses some clones. Where compared with another copy, unresolved V genes explain less than half of these, and the others have no known cause. This sample is represented by 50,000 to 65,000 clones; roughly 77% of them were singletons. Under 30% of the sample lies in the top ten. Sequenced sample: PBMCs. The receptors originated from a woman in her forties in good health and CMV-seropositive.

The chain is built from TRBV25-1 and TRBJ1-4, with 7 bases aligning to TRBD1. Germline-derived CDR1 and CDR2 are MGHDK and SYGVNS. V was clipped by 4 bases and J by 6 bases; unmatched bases: 14. The CDR3 loop spans 17 amino acids. CDR3 DNA: TGTGCCAGCAGTGGTTGGGACAGTCCCAAGTGGGATGAAAAACTGTTTTTT. As protein: CASSGWDSPKWDEKLFF. The whole variable domain, filled in from reference TRBV25-1 and TRBJ1-4, reads EADIYQTPRYLVIGTGKKITLECSQTMGHDKMYWYQQDPGMELHLIHYSYGVNSTEKGDLSSESTVSRIRTEHFPLTLESARPSHTSQYLCASSGWDSPKWDEKLFFGSGTQLSVL.

This sequence joins TRBV6-1 and TRBJ2-7; 8 bases agree with TRBD1. Germline V lookup: CDR1 MNHNS, CDR2 SASEGT. Trimming removed 8 bases from V and 0 bases from J; junction bases left unmatched: 6. This CDR3 is built from 14 residues. CDR3 nucleotides: TGTGCCAGCGGCCGGGACAGGAGCTCCTACGAGCAGTACTTC. Its protein is CASGRDRSSYEQYF.

The CDR3 region is CASRQRDRGYEKLFF. The CDR3 bases are TGTGCCAGTAGACAGAGGGACAGGGGTTATGAAAAACTGTTTTTT. This chain joins TRBV19 and TRBJ1-4; the match to TRBD1 covers 10 bases. The CDR3 is 15 amino acids. J gave up 6 bases and V 6 bases, and 7 bases lay outside the gene matches. The germline gives CDR1 LNHDA, CDR2 SQIVND (reference sequence).

The gene calls are TRBV6-1 and TRBJ2-2, with D possibly being TRBD1 (6 bases). The CDR3 has 14 residues. CDR1 is MNHNS and CDR2 is SASEGT in the germline V gene. V lost 10 bases and J lost 0, with 12 bases in between. The CDR3 DNA reads as TGTGCCACCAACGGACAGTCGAACACCGGGGAGCTGTTTTTT. Translation gives CATNGQSNTGELFF.

The chain is built from TRBV27 and TRBJ2-1; 10 bases map to TRBD1. Germline CDR1 MNHEY, CDR2 SMNVEV (reference sequence). The CDR3 contains 19 residues. The V gene end was trimmed by 6 bases and the J gene end by 3 bases; junction bases not matched to a gene: 17. Here the CDR3 reads CASRNGQGESGKVYNEQFF. The CDR3 bases are TGTGCCAGCAGAAATGGACAGGGGGAGTCGGGTAAAGTCTACAATGAGCAGTTCTTC.

The chain links TRBV5-1 to TRBJ2-7; D is unclear. This CDR3 is 14 amino acids long. V was cut by 2 bases and J by 3 bases, with 12 bases left in between. CDR1 is SGHRS and CDR2 is YFSETQ in the germline V gene. The CDR3 nucleotides read TGCGCCAGCAGCTTAGGAGACTTTGGCTACGAGCAGTACTTC. Protein: CASSLGDFGYEQYF. Together with reference TRBV5-1 and TRBJ2-7, the CDR3 gives the full variable domain: KAGVTQTPRYLIKTRGQQVTLSCSPISGHRSVSWYQQTPGQGLQFLFEYFSETQRNKGNFPGRFSGRQFSNSRSEMNVSTLELGDSALYLCASSLGDFGYEQYFGPGTRLTVT.